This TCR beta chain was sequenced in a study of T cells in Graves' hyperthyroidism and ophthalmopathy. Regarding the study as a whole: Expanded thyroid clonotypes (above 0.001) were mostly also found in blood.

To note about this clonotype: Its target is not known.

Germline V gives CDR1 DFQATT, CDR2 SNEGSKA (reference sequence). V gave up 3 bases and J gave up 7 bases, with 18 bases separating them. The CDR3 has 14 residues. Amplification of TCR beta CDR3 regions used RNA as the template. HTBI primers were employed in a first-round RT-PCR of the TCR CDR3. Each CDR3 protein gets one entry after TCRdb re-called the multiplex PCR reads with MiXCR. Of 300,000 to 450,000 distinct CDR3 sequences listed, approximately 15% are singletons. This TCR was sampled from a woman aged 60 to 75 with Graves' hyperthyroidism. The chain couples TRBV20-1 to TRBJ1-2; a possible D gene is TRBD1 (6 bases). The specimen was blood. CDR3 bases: TGCAGTGCTAGCGAGGGACACCCCGCGGGTGGCTACACCTTC. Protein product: CSASEGHPAGGYTF.